These T cell receptor beta chains were read from a single sample in a study of T-cell reconstitution after alpha-beta-depleted transplantation in children. Via MiXCR, TCRdb re-called the PCR reads, giving one row per CDR3 protein. The sample yields around 600,000 distinct CDR3 sequences, around 17% seen once. Sequencing was performed on PBMCs from the stem cell graft donor, taken from the stem cell graft. The origin of the receptors is a human donor who donated a stem cell graft to a child with acute myeloid leukemia. The CDR3 runs from the conserved cysteine through the conserved F or W. The order of the fields is V gene, CDR3 length, J gene, D gene, clone size, CDR3 protein, CDR3 DNA. The D gene is left open where the match is weak. Only some rows state a clone size, as once, few, many or a class for expanded clones.

>TRBV6-1|14|TRBJ1-5|TRBD1|NA
CASSGQGARQPQHF
TGTGCCAGCAGTGGACAGGGGGCACGGCAGCCCCAGCATTTT
>TRBV29-1|16|TRBJ2-3|NA|many
CSVGMPGQSSTDTQYF
TGCAGCGTTGGTATGCCAGGGCAGTCTAGCACAGATACGCAGTATTTT
>TRBV29-1|14|TRBJ2-2|TRBD2|many
CSVGGGSDTGELFF
TGCAGCGTTGGGGGGGGGTCGGACACCGGGGAGCTGTTTTTT
>TRBV20-1|13|TRBJ2-7|NA|NA
CSARTDRVYEQYF
TGCAGTGCTAGAACGGACAGAGTGTACGAGCAGTACTTC
>TRBV28|15|TRBJ2-1|NA|many
CASRTQVFSYNEQFF
TGTGCCAGCAGAACACAGGTTTTCTCCTACAATGAGCAGTTCTTC
>TRBV7-2|15|TRBJ1-2|NA|NA
CASGISGMGNYGYTF
TGTGCCAGCGGTATTTCGGGGATGGGTAACTATGGCTACACCTTC
>TRBV20-1|13|TRBJ2-5|TRBD1|many
CSAKQGGQETQYF
TGCAGTGCAAAACAGGGGGGCCAAGAGACCCAGTACTTC
>TRBV7-2|16|TRBJ2-7|TRBD1|many
CASSLIWTGGSYEQYF
TGTGCCAGCAGCTTGATTTGGACAGGGGGATCCTACGAGCAGTACTTC
>TRBV9|18|TRBJ2-1|NA|NA
CASSVPMTAAPGYNEQFF
TGTGCCAGCAGCGTGCCGATGACGGCCGCGCCCGGCTACAATGAGCAGTTCTTC
>TRBV24-1|12|TRBJ2-3|NA|NA
CATSDLLDTQYF
TGTGCCACCAGTGATTTATTAGATACGCAGTATTTT
>TRBV29-1|14|TRBJ2-3|NA|many
CSVEDHVVAGSQYF
TGCAGCGTTGAAGATCATGTGGTGGCGGGGTCGCAGTATTTT
>TRBV20-1|13|TRBJ1-2|NA|few
CSARDKTNYGYTF
TGCAGTGCTAGAGATAAGACAAACTATGGCTACACCTTC
>TRBV10-3|15|TRBJ2-7|NA|few
CAISERGDSSYEQYF
TGTGCCATCAGTGAAAGGGGGGACAGCTCCTACGAGCAGTACTTC
>TRBV9|15|TRBJ2-1|TRBD1|NA
CASSFGTGVRNEQFF
TGTGCCAGCAGCTTTGGGACAGGGGTAAGGAATGAGCAGTTCTTC
>TRBV5-1|14|TRBJ2-2|NA|few
CASSLGVEAGELFF
TGCGCCAGCAGCTTGGGCGTCGAGGCCGGGGAGCTGTTTTTT
>TRBV20-1|15|TRBJ2-1|TRBD1|many
CSAPHPIDRVNEQFF
TGCAGTGCTCCTCATCCCATTGACAGGGTCAATGAGCAGTTCTTC
>TRBV7-9|15|TRBJ1-2|NA|NA
CASSPASSEGGGYTF
TGTGCCAGCAGCCCAGCTTCCAGCGAGGGCGGTGGCTACACCTTC
>TRBV10-1|15|TRBJ2-5|TRBD1|few
CASSEGGQGKETQYF
TGCGCCAGCAGTGAGGGAGGACAGGGGAAAGAGACCCAGTACTTC
>TRBV10-1|15|TRBJ2-3|NA|NA
CASSDQGRSTDTQYF
TGCGCCAGCAGTGATCAGGGCCGTAGCACAGATACGCAGTATTTT
>TRBV7-9|14|TRBJ1-6|TRBD1|few
CASSLRQGASPLHF
TGTGCCAGCAGCTTGAGACAGGGGGCTTCACCCCTCCACTTT
>TRBV9|13|TRBJ2-2|NA|NA
CASSSRGTGGLFF
TGTGCCAGCAGCTCGAGGGGTACCGGGGGGCTGTTTTTT
>TRBV29-1|14|TRBJ2-3|TRBD2|many
CSVSIAGGPNTQYF
TGCAGCGTCTCTATAGCGGGGGGGCCCAATACGCAGTATTTT
>TRBV7-2|15|TRBJ2-5|TRBD1|few
CASSPRQGKEETQYF
TGTGCCAGCAGCCCAAGACAGGGCAAAGAAGAGACCCAGTACTTC
>TRBV4-3|13|TRBJ1-2|NA|few
CASSQDLEGGYTF
TGCGCCAGCAGCCAAGATCTGGAGGGTGGCTACACCTTC
>TRBV20-1|16|TRBJ1-5|NA|many
CSARGSSTYSNQPQHF
TGCAGTGCTAGAGGTTCCAGCACGTATAGCAATCAGCCCCAGCATTTT
>TRBV7-2|15|TRBJ2-1|NA|few
CASNPQGGAARVQFF
TGTGCCAGCAACCCGCAAGGGGGAGCAGCTAGGGTTCAGTTCTTC
>TRBV20-1|10|TRBJ1-1|NA|many
CSAIRTEAFF
TGCAGTGCTATTCGAACTGAAGCTTTCTTT
>TRBV7-9|14|TRBJ2-5|NA|few
CASSLRTVQETQYF
TGTGCCAGCAGCTTGAGGACAGTTCAAGAGACCCAGTACTTC
>TRBV27|14|TRBJ1-2|NA|few
CASSSHAGNYGYTF
TGTGCCAGCAGTTCCCATGCAGGGAACTATGGCTACACCTTC
>TRBV20-1|14|TRBJ2-1|NA|NA
CSASRGTIPNEQFF
TGCAGTGCTAGTAGGGGGACTATCCCCAATGAGCAGTTCTTC
>TRBV12-3/TRBV12-4|15|TRBJ2-3|NA|NA
CASRVSWGPQDTQYF
TGTGCCAGCAGGGTTAGCTGGGGGCCCCAAGATACGCAGTATTTT
>TRBV20-1|11|TRBJ1-1|NA|many
CSGAAGTEAFF
TGCAGTGGGGCAGCGGGGACTGAAGCTTTCTTT
>TRBV24-1|14|TRBJ2-5|NA|many
CATSESGRGETQYF
TGTGCCACCAGTGAGTCAGGGAGAGGAGAGACCCAGTACTTC
>TRBV12-3/TRBV12-4|18|TRBJ2-3|TRBD2|NA
CASSPLAGVTPVTDTQYF
TGTGCCAGCAGTCCACTAGCGGGGGTTACTCCTGTCACAGATACGCAGTATTTT
>TRBV10-3|13|TRBJ1-6|NA|many
CAISEWDTSPLHF
TGTGCCATCAGTGAATGGGATACTTCACCCCTCCACTTT
>TRBV20-1|14|TRBJ1-2|TRBD1|NA
CSAQRTGSYYGYTF
TGCAGTGCTCAACGGACAGGGTCTTACTATGGCTACACCTTC
>TRBV12-5|11|TRBJ1-5|NA|many
CASGLSQPQHF
TGTGCTAGTGGTTTGAGTCAGCCCCAGCATTTT
>TRBV12-3/TRBV12-4|12|TRBJ2-7|NA|many
CASKQGVLEQYF
TGTGCCAGCAAACAGGGAGTACTCGAGCAGTACTTC
>TRBV7-9|12|TRBJ1-2|TRBD1|many
CASSLTGNGYTF
TGTGCCAGCAGTCTGACAGGGAATGGCTACACCTTC
>TRBV12-3/TRBV12-4|15|TRBJ1-5|NA|many
CASSRSRGANQPQHF
TGTGCCAGCAGTCGAAGTAGGGGAGCCAATCAGCCCCAGCATTTT
>TRBV7-2|14|TRBJ1-5|TRBD1|many
CASSSDRAGQPQHF
TGTGCCAGCAGCTCCGACAGGGCCGGGCAGCCCCAGCATTTT
>TRBV29-1|14|TRBJ1-2|TRBD1|NA
CSVGTGNSNYGYTF
TGCAGCGTGGGGACAGGAAACTCTAACTATGGCTACACCTTC
>TRBV27|16|TRBJ2-3|NA|many
CASSLGTAPSTDTQYF
TGTGCCAGCAGTTTAGGGACCGCACCTTCCACAGATACGCAGTATTTT
>TRBV6-2/TRBV6-3|16|TRBJ2-1|TRBD2|few
CASSYYQRGGEDEQFF
TGTGCCAGCAGTTATTATCAGCGGGGGGGGGAGGATGAGCAGTTCTTC
>TRBV6-1|15|TRBJ2-3|NA|NA
CASGRMGGGPSTQYF
TGTGCCAGCGGCCGTATGGGCGGGGGCCCCAGTACGCAGTATTTT
>TRBV20-1|14|TRBJ2-4|NA|NA
CSASASSSKNIQYF
TGCAGTGCTAGTGCCAGCTCTTCCAAAAACATTCAGTACTTC
>TRBV5-1|15|TRBJ2-5|TRBD1|NA
CASSRGQGLSETQYF
TGCGCCAGCAGCCGAGGACAGGGGTTATCGGAGACCCAGTACTTC
>TRBV24-1|15|TRBJ1-2|NA|NA
CATSDSQEFNYGYTF
TGTGCCACCAGTGATTCCCAGGAATTTAACTATGGCTACACCTTC
>TRBV30|15|TRBJ2-2|TRBD1|NA
CAWSARTGATGELFF
TGTGCCTGGAGCGCCCGGACAGGAGCCACCGGGGAGCTGTTTTTT
>TRBV20-1|18|TRBJ2-1|NA|few
CSAEGKSRAPRSNNEQFF
TGCAGTGCTGAGGGGAAAAGCAGGGCCCCACGAAGTAACAATGAGCAGTTCTTC
>TRBV9|15|TRBJ1-3|NA|many
CASSVREYSGNTIYF
TGTGCCAGCAGCGTAAGGGAATACTCTGGAAACACCATATATTTT
>TRBV10-3|14|TRBJ2-7|NA|many
CAISEIQVTYEQYF
TGTGCCATCAGTGAGATACAGGTAACCTACGAGCAGTACTTC